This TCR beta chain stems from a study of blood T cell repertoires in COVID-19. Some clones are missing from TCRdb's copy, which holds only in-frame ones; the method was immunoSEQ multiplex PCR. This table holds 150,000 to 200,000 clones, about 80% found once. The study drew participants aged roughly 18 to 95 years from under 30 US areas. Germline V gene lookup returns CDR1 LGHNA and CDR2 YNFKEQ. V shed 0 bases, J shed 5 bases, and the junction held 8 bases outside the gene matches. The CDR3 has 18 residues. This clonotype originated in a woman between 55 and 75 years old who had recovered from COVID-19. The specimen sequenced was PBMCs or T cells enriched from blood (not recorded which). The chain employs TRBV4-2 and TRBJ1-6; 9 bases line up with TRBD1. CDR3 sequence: CASSQDFRTGDNNSPLHF. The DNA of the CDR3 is TGTGCCAGCAGCCAAGATTTTAGGACAGGGGACAATAATTCACCCCTCCACTTT.